This T cell receptor beta chain was identified in a study of beta chain features in type 1 diabetes. Study in general: There were approximately 100,000,000 sorted cells examined across all samples.

Investigators reverse transcribed all isolated RNA, so they sequenced expressed TCRB transcripts. The protocol was immunoSEQ multiplex PCR, while the TCRdb copy is restricted to in-frame clones and leaves out a portion. The sample consists of around 250,000 clones, 12% to 15% of them appearing once. From germline, CDR1 is MNHEY and CDR2 SVGAGI. V was pared by 1 base and J by 7 bases, with 14 bases between. The CDR3 loop spans 16 amino acids. The sample holds a few counts of this clone. The antigen remains unidentified. Via the markers CD45RO/CCR7/CD25/CD127/CD95/CD27, stem cell-like memory, regulatory, central memory and naive CD4+ cells were sorted. Overall study results and limits: Shortening that was moderate but significant affected the TCRB CDR3s of Type 1 diabetes patients in all four CD4+ subsets.

The chain joins TRBV6-5 to TRBJ1-6, with D possibly being TRBD1 (5 bases). The clonotype originates from a woman between 40 and 55 years old in good health. Material: naive CD4+ T cells from blood. The CDR3, as DNA: TGTGCCAGCAGTTACTTGCAGGGCCGCAGAAATTCACCCCTCCACTTT. It translates to CASSYLQGRRNSPLHF.